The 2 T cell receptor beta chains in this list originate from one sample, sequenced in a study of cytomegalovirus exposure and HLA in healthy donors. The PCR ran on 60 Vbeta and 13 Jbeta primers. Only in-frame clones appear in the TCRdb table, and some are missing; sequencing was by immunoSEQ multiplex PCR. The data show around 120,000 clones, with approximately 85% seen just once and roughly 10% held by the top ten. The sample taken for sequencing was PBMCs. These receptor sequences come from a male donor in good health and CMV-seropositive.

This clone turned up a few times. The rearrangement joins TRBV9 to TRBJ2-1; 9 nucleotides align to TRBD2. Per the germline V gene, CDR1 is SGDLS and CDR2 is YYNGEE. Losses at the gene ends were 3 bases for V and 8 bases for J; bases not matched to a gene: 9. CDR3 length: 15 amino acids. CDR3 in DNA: TGTGCCAGCAGCGCCCTAGCGGGGAGTTTGGATGAGCAGTTCTTC. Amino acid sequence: CASSALAGSLDEQFF.

CDR3: CASSIGGGGTGELFF. The CDR3 nucleotides are TGTGCCAGCAGCATCGGGGGGGGAGGCACCGGGGAGCTGTTTTTT. V is TRBV4-2 and J is TRBJ2-2; TRBD2 aligns across 8 bases. Germline CDR1 is LGHNA and CDR2 is YNFKEQ. This CDR3 is built from 15 residues. With V trimmed by 5 bases and J by 4 bases, 6 bases remained unmatched.